This T cell receptor beta chain is from a study of blood T cell repertoires in COVID-19. Study as a whole: Sources were T cells, B-cell-depleted T cells, or PBMCs; the material itself was cDNA or gDNA.

TCRdb keeps only in-frame clones here, not all; method: immunoSEQ multiplex PCR. The table has approximately 280,000 clones, roughly 89% seen once. With V trimmed by 3 bases and J by 0 bases, 5 bases remained unmatched. The CDR3 runs 16 residues. Per germline, CDR1 LNHDA and CDR2 SQIVND (reference sequence). Resolution of symptoms, clearance, or two negative PCRs was present in recovered Cohort 3 donors. This rearrangement joins TRBV19 to TRBJ2-1; 7 nucleotides line up with TRBD2. Sequencing was carried out using PBMCs or T cells enriched from blood (not recorded which). The clonotype originates from a woman aged 55 to 70 who had recovered from COVID-19. The chain's CDR3 is CASSMFGGVSYNEQFF. The CDR3 nucleotides are TGTGCCAGTAGTATGTTTGGGGGGGTCTCCTACAATGAGCAGTTCTTC.